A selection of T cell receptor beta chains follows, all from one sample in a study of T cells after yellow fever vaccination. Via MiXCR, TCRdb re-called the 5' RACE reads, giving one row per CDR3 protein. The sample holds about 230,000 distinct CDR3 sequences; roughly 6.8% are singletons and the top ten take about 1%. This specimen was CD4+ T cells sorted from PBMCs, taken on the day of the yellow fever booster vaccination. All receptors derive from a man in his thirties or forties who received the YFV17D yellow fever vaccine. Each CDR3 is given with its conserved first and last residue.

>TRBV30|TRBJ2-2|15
CAWSVLSGLTGELFF
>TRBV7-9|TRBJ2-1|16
CASSLGPTSSYNEQFF
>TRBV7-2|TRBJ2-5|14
CASSRSGRRETQYF
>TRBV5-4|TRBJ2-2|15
CASSSLGRRTGELFF
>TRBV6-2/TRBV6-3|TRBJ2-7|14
CASSYWGGAYEQYF
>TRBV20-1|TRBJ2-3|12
CSAPNRGDTQYF
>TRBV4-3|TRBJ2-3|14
CASSHNSGRDTQYF
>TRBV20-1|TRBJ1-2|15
CSARVNGADNYGYTF
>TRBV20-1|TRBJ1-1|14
CSAREGAFNAEAFF
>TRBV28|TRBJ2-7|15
CASSSPMGFSYEQYF
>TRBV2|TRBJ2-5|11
CASSDWETQYF
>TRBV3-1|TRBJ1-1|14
CASSLTHKNTEAFF
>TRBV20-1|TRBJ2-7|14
CSASATGGFNEQYF
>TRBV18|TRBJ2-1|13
CASSEVLLSHSLF
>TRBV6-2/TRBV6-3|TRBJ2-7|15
CASREMFRETYEQYF
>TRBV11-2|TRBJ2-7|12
CASSLEGWEQYF
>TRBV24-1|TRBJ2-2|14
CATSASGNTGELFF
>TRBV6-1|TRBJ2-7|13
CASRRAGAYEQYF
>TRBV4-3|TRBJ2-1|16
CASSQDPLAGWREQFF
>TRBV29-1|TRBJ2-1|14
CSAEGAPSYNEQFF
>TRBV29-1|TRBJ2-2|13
CSADLSNTGELFF
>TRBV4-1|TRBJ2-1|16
CASSQAYVLAVHEQFF
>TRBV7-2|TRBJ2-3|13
CASSLLSTDTQYF
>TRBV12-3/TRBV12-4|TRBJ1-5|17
CASSLVRTGGFHQPQHF
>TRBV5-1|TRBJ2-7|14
CASSPPRRENEQYF
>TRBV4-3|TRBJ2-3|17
CASSQEGAGPSTDTQYF
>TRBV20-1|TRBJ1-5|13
CSARLGTGQPQHF
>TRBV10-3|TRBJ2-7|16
CAISESGREISYEQYF
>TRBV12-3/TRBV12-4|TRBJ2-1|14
CASSYPGSGREQFF
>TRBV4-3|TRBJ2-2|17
CASSQEGGDANTGELFF
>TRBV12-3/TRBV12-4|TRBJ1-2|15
CASSPAGSTGYGYTF
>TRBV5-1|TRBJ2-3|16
CASSPGGAPSTDTQYF
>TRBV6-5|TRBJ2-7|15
CASSYWRGGDHEQYF
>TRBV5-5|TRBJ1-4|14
CASSSSLINEKLFF
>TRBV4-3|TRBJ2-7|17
CASSQEQRGSVSYEQYF
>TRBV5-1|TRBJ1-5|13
CASRGGGDQPQHF
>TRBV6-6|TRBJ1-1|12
CASSHPGTEAFF
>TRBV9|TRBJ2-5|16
CASSVNPSGVKETQYF
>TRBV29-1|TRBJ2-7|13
CSVEAGPTYEQYF
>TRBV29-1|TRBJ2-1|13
CSVGTHADDEQFF
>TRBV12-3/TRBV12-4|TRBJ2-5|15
CATTQGSLNSETQYF
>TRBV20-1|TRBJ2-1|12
CSASDGGREQFF
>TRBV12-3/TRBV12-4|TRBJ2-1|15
CASTSGSSSYNEQFF
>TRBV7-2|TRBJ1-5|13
CASSNGLNQPQHF
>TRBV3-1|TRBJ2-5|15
CASSPRDFSGETQYF
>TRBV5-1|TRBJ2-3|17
CASSDLTISGSTDTQYF
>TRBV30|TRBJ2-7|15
CAWSVYGAGVGEQYF
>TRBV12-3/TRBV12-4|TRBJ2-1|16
CASSSRLAGGPNEQFF
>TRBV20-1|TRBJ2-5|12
CSAMDSGETQYF
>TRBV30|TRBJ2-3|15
CAWKVMGGITDTQYF
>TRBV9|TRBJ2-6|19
CASSAAVGFRGRGANVLTF
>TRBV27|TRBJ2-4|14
CASWGEYGKNIQYF
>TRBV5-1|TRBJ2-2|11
CASSGTGELFF
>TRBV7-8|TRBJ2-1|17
CASRPPGSSGWYNEQFF
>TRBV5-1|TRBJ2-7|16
CASSGGWTGMTYEQYF
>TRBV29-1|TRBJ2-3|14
CSVERREGTDTQYF
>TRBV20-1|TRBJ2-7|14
CSARSQASSYEQYF
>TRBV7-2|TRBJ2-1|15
CASSLAFSSYNEQFF
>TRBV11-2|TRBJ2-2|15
CASSLRDTHTGELFF
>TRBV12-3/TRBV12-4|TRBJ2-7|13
CASSRDFYYEQYF